One sample yielded the 30 T cell receptor beta chains listed below, sequenced in a study of T cells in women clearing cervical HPV infection. Clones were read by immunoSEQ multiplex PCR, and TCRdb kept only the in-frame ones, dropping some. The sample's table shows 25,000 to 30,000 clones. Sequences were obtained from blood buffy coat. The receptors shown here come from a woman aged 18 to 75 with a cervical HPV16 infection that either progressed to CIN3+ or cleared (not recorded which).

The sequenced CDR3 bases are TGTGCCAGCAGAGTCCAAGCGGGGGGCCTTGGAGAGACG. It specifies CASRVQAGGLGET. In full, the CDR3 is CASRVQAGGLGETQYF. The V gene is TRBV6-4, the J gene TRBJ2-3; TRBD2 matches 9 bases. Read coverage stops 3 residues before the CDR3 terminus; the germline J gene supplies the remainder. The CDR3 extends over 16 amino acids. CDR1 MRHNA and CDR2 SNTAGT come from the germline V gene.

With respect to this clone: The DNA ends 3 residues before the CDR3 does, and the rest of the CDR3 is filled in from the germline J gene. This rearrangement joins TRBV4-1 to TRBJ2-7; 10 bases agree with TRBD2. The trim removed 2 bases at V and 5 bases at J, leaving 3 bases unmatched. The length of the CDR3 is 14 residues. Per germline, CDR1 MGHRA and CDR2 YSYEKL. CDR3 bases read: TGCGCCAGCAGCCAACTAGCGGGGGTCAACGAG. Translated: CASSQLAGVNE. The whole CDR3 protein is CASSQLAGVNEQYF.

About this clone: With the read ending 3 residues before the CDR3 end, the germline J gene is used to fill in that end. The chain uses TRBV18 and TRBJ1-6; the D gene is possibly TRBD1 (6 bases). Trimming removed 6 bases at V and 6 bases at J, with 15 bases between. Germline CDR1 reads KGHSH; CDR2 reads LQKENI. The CDR3 is 15 residues long. The covered CDR3 bases are TGTGCCAGCTCGTTAACCGGGACAACTAATTCACCC. Encoded protein: CASSLTGTTNSP. The full CDR3 protein reads CASSLTGTTNSPLHF.

Incomplete CDR3 DNA: TGTGCCAGTAGCACCGGGTCCTCCTACAATGAG. This codes for CASSTGSSYNE. The entire CDR3 protein reads CASSTGSSYNEQFF. This chain uses TRBV19 with TRBJ2-1; D is undetermined. The read terminates 3 residues ahead of where the CDR3 ends, so the germline J gene completes it. Germline CDR1 and CDR2: LNHDA and SQIVND (reference sequence). The CDR3 runs to 14 residues. Trimming cost V 6 bases and J 0 bases, with 9 bases left between them.

As for this clone: Coverage ceases 3 residues before the CDR3 finishes, and the germline J gene fills in the end. V gene TRBV20-1 combines with J gene TRBJ1-5; 7 nucleotides match TRBD1. J gave up 7 bases and V 6 bases, and 9 bases lay outside the gene matches. Germline V gives CDR1 DFQATT, CDR2 SNEGSKA (reference sequence). The CDR3 extends over 13 amino acids. The CDR3 protein is CSATDRVEQPQHF. CDR3 DNA, as far as it was read: TGCAGTGCCACCGACAGGGTAGAACAGCCC.

Comments on this clone: The CDR3 goes on 3 residues after the read ends, and that part is filled in from the germline J gene. This chain links TRBV7-9 with TRBJ2-5; D not resolved. V was shortened by 1 base and J by 3 bases, with 6 bases between the two germline ends. This CDR3 comprises 13 residues. Germline V lookup: CDR1 SEHNR, CDR2 FQNEAQ (reference sequence). Partial CDR3 DNA: TGTGCCAGCAGCTTAGAGCCCAAAGAGACC. Its protein is CASSLEPKET. The whole CDR3 protein is CASSLEPKETQYF.

As concerns this clone: The DNA ends 3 residues before the CDR3 does, and the rest of the CDR3 is filled in from the germline J gene. V usage is TRBV5-1 and J usage is TRBJ2-2, with TRBD2 identical over 7 bases. Trimming took 7 bases from V and 2 from J; bases not matched to a gene: 20. CDR1 and CDR2 (germline): SGHRS, YFSETQ. The CDR3 runs 19 residues. The CDR3: CASGPGLAPSGTNTGELFF. CDR3 bases read: TGCGCCAGCGGCCCGGGCCTCGCCCCTAGCGGTACTAACACCGGGGAG.

Here the CDR3 reads CASSLWGEDIQYF. Incomplete CDR3 DNA: TGTGCCAGCAGCTTATGGGGGGAAGACATT. The genes are TRBV11-3 and TRBJ2-4, with D possibly being TRBD2 (6 bases). Read sequence stops 3 residues before the CDR3 end, and the germline J gene provides the missing end. Trimming shortened V by 2 bases and J by 8 bases, and 10 bases separated the two germline ends. Germline CDR1 SGHNT, CDR2 YENEEA. The CDR3 spans 13 residues.

As regards this clone: Read sequence stops 3 residues before the CDR3 end, and the germline J gene provides the missing end. The chain combines TRBV10-1 with TRBJ1-5; D not certain. V lost 8 bases and J lost 6, with 11 bases in between. The germline CDR1 and CDR2 sequences are WNHNN and SYGVQD (reference sequence). This CDR3 contains 12 residues. The CDR3 protein is CASPYPGQPQHF. CDR3 bases read: TGCGCCAGCCCTTACCCCGGTCAGCCC.

Regarding this clone: The read halts 3 residues ahead of the CDR3 end, with the missing end drawn from the germline J gene. The chain has TRBV7-3 and TRBJ2-1; 9 nucleotides match TRBD2. CDR1 is SGHTA, CDR2 FQGTGA, per germline. The CDR3 runs to 15 residues. V lost 5 bases to trimming and J lost 0 bases; unmatched junction nucleotides: 2. CDR3 protein: CASSPRGGSYNEQFF. Partial CDR3 DNA: TGTGCCAGCAGCCCGCGGGGGGGCTCCTACAATGAG.

Comments on this clone: One end of the junction does not line up with germline, which may come from a read error. The sequenced fragment ends 3 residues before the CDR3 boundary, so the rest is inferred from the germline J gene. The chain carries TRBV4-2 and TRBJ1-2, with 8 bases that match TRBD1. Germline CDR1 reads LGHNA; CDR2 reads YNFKEQ. CDR3 size: 16 residues. Incomplete CDR3 DNA: TGCGCCAGCAGCCAGCGGACAGGGATCGTTAACTATGGC. Protein: CASSQRTGIVNYG. The full CDR3 sequence reads CASSQRTGIVNYGYTF.

CDR3 bases read: TGCGCCAGCAGCCAAGATCCAGGGGGCAACTATGGC. It codes for CASSQDPGGNYG. The CDR3, in full, reads CASSQDPGGNYGYTF. V and J are TRBV4-1 and TRBJ1-2; 8 nucleotides line up with TRBD1. The read halts 3 residues ahead of the CDR3 end, with the missing end drawn from the germline J gene. The V gene's germline CDR1 is MGHRA and CDR2 YSYEKL. This CDR3 comprises 15 residues. J was trimmed by 2 bases and V by 0 bases; bases with no gene match: 2.

Comment on this clone: At one end, the junction sequence differs from germline, possibly due to a read error. From the germline J gene comes the end of the CDR3, since the read stops 3 residues before it. The rearrangement links TRBV7-7 to TRBJ1-3; no reliable D call. CDR1 is SSHAT, CDR2 FNYEAQ, per germline (reference sequence). The CDR3 loop spans 13 amino acids. The DNA read from the CDR3 is TGTGCTAGCAGCTTAAGCGAAGGAAACACC. As protein: CASSLSEGNT. The whole CDR3 protein reads CASSLSEGNTIYF.

Remarks on this clone: The DNA ends 3 residues before the CDR3 does, and the rest of the CDR3 is filled in from the germline J gene. The V and J genes are TRBV7-3 and TRBJ1-1, with a tentative D call TRBD1 (5 bases). CDR1 and CDR2 (germline): SGHTA, FQGTGA. Trimming left V 6 bases short and J 6 bases short, with 11 bases between. CDR3 size: 12 residues. CDR3 sequence: CASSSGSAEAFF. The sequenced part of the CDR3 DNA is TGTGCCAGCAGTTCAGGGTCCGCTGAA.

Turning to this clone: A junction boundary mismatches the germline segment, possibly from a read error. Coverage ceases 3 residues before the CDR3 finishes, and the germline J gene fills in the end. This chain uses TRBV7-8 with TRBJ2-2; TRBD2 matches 11 bases. The CDR3 has 16 residues. CDR1 is SGHVS, CDR2 FQNEAQ, per germline. The chain's CDR3 is CVSSAGTSGAPGELFF. CDR3 DNA (partial): TGTGTCAGCAGCGCCGGGACTAGCGGAGCACCCGGGGAG.

Comments on this clone: The CDR3 end lies 3 residues beyond the end of the read and is filled in from the germline J gene. This sequence joins TRBV5-1 and TRBJ2-7; D not certain. CDR1 and CDR2 (germline): SGHRS, YFSETQ. The CDR3 is 11 amino acids. Deletions cut 4 bases from V and 5 bases from J, with 7 bases between. The chain's CDR3 is CASSQIDEQYF. CDR3 DNA, as far as it was read: TGCGCCAGCAGCCAGATCGACGAG.

Worth noting for this clone: The read terminates 3 residues before the CDR3 end, so the remaining end is supplied by the germline J gene. This chain connects TRBV19 to TRBJ2-1, with TRBD2 identical over 8 bases. Germline assignment: CDR1 LNHDA and CDR2 SQIVND (reference sequence). The CDR3 contains 14 residues. V shed 2 bases, J shed 9 bases, and the junction held 6 bases outside the gene matches. Partial CDR3 DNA: TGTGCCAGTAGTATAATCGGGGGGGCCGGTGAG. It translates to CASSIIGGAGE. The whole CDR3 protein is CASSIIGGAGEQFF.

Remarks on this clone: The read terminates 3 residues ahead of where the CDR3 ends, so the germline J gene completes it. The gene calls are TRBV5-1 and TRBJ2-2, with TRBD1 as a possible D gene (5 bases). Trimming removed 1 base at V and 2 bases at J, with 12 bases between. From germline, CDR1 is SGHRS and CDR2 YFSETQ. CDR3 length equals 16 residues. The DNA read from the CDR3 is TGCGCCAGCAGCTTGACAACAGGTGCAAACACCGGGGAG. It translates to CASSLTTGANTGE. The whole CDR3 is CASSLTTGANTGELFF.

A word on this clone: The CDR3 is cut off 3 residues early in the read; its end comes from the germline J gene. The J gene is TRBJ1-6, the V gene TRBV7-9, with 10 bases aligning to TRBD1. This CDR3 is built from 14 residues. CDR1 is SEHNR, CDR2 FQNEAQ, per germline (reference sequence). The part of the CDR3 DNA that was read is TGTGCCAGCAGCCAGACAGGGGGCCCGGGCCCC. Translation gives CASSQTGGPGP. Given in full, the CDR3 is CASSQTGGPGPLHF.

To note about this clone: From the germline J gene comes the end of the CDR3, since the read stops 3 residues before it. The V and J genes are TRBV4-2 and TRBJ2-2; 10 bases agree with TRBD1. Trimming cost V 4 bases and J 2 bases; bases outside gene matches: 10. Germline CDR1 and CDR2: LGHNA and YNFKEQ. The CDR3 is 18 amino acids. CDR3 in amino acids: CASSPLPTGGANTGELFF. Incomplete CDR3 DNA: TGTGCCAGCAGCCCGCTCCCGACAGGGGGCGCAAACACCGGGGAG.

About this clone itself: Read sequence stops 3 residues before the CDR3 end, and the germline J gene provides the missing end. The chain employs TRBV29-1 and TRBJ2-6; 9 bases agree with TRBD1. V shed 6 bases, J shed 3 bases, and the junction held 3 bases outside the gene matches. The CDR3 spans 14 residues. CDR1 and CDR2 from the germline V gene are SQVTM and ANQGSEA. The part of the CDR3 DNA that was read is TGCAGCGTACAGGGGGCGTATGGGGCCAACGTC. Translating it yields CSVQGAYGANV. The full-length CDR3 reads as CSVQGAYGANVLTF.

As for this clone: The DNA ends 3 residues before the CDR3 does, and the rest of the CDR3 is filled in from the germline J gene. This rearrangement joins TRBV4-2 to TRBJ2-7; 14 positions match TRBD2. Unmatched junction bases numbered 8, after V lost 4 bases and J lost 0 bases. CDR1 is LGHNA and CDR2 is YNFKEQ in the germline V gene. CDR3 length: 18 amino acids. The CDR3 spells CASSLDRTSGGSSYEQYF. CDR3 bases read: TGTGCCAGCAGCCTTGACCGGACTAGCGGGGGGTCCTCCTACGAG.

As regards this clone: The CDR3 end lies 3 residues beyond the end of the read and is filled in from the germline J gene. The J gene is TRBJ2-7, the V gene TRBV7-6; D may correspond to TRBD1 or TRBD2 (6 bases each). V lost 1 base to trimming and J lost 2 bases, with 15 bases between them. The CDR3 spans 16 residues. The germline CDR1 and CDR2 sequences are SGHVS and FNYEAQ. The CDR3 loop is CASSLGGGGSTYEQYF. Partial CDR3 DNA: TGTGCCAGCAGCTTAGGAGGGGGAGGAAGTACCTACGAG.

In the case of this clone: The read comes to an end 3 residues before the CDR3 does, leaving the germline J gene to fill in the end. V is TRBV7-2 and J is TRBJ2-4; a possible D gene is TRBD1 (7 bases). Germline loops: CDR1 SGHTA, CDR2 FQGNSA. The CDR3 length is 14 residues. Partial CDR3 DNA: TGTGCCAGCAGCCTCCAACAGGGGAGGTATGGT. This gives the protein CASSLQQGRYG. The entire CDR3 reads CASSLQQGRYGQYF.

About this clone: The sequenced fragment ends 3 residues before the CDR3 boundary, so the rest is inferred from the germline J gene. The V and J genes are TRBV18 and TRBJ2-1; TRBD2 agrees at 13 bases. Germline V gene sequence: CDR1 KGHSH, CDR2 LQKENI. CDR3 length equals 16 residues. V gave up 5 bases and J gave up 6 bases; unmatched junction bases: 7. The CDR3 protein is CASSAQGLAGSNEQFF. CDR3 bases read: TGTGCCAGCTCAGCCCAGGGACTAGCGGGGTCCAATGAG.

Comment on this clone: Sequencing ends 3 residues short of the CDR3 end; the germline J gene provides the rest. The J gene is TRBJ2-7, the V gene TRBV4-1; a possible D gene is TRBD1 (6 bases). The CDR3 has 14 residues. V was pared by 0 bases and J by 4 bases, with 10 bases between. Germline CDR1 is MGHRA and CDR2 is YSYEKL. The DNA read from the CDR3 is TGCGCCAGCAGCCAAGAAGGCAGGGGATACGAG. Its translation: CASSQEGRGYE. The CDR3 as a whole reads CASSQEGRGYEQYF.

In regard to this clone: The CDR3 goes on 3 residues after the read ends, and that part is filled in from the germline J gene. V gene TRBV5-4 combines with J gene TRBJ2-1, with 13 nucleotides matching TRBD2. Germline loops: CDR1 SGHNT, CDR2 YYREEE (reference sequence). The length of the CDR3 is 16 residues. Germline trimming cut 0 bases from V and 3 bases from J; bases unmatched to any gene: 0. Partial CDR3 DNA: TGTGCCAGCAGCTTGGGGACTAGCGGGGGCTACAATGAG. It encodes CASSLGTSGGYNE. The CDR3 in full is CASSLGTSGGYNEQFF.

A note on this clone: The read gets to within 3 residues of the CDR3 end, and the germline J gene fills in the rest. J is TRBJ1-5 and V is TRBV20-1; D call uncertain. CDR1 is DFQATT and CDR2 is SNEGSKA in the germline V gene (reference sequence). V was trimmed by 3 bases and J by 2 bases, leaving 14 bases between them. This CDR3 has 15 residues. The CDR3 region is CSASREWRGNQPQHF. CDR3 bases read: TGCAGTGCTAGCCGAGAATGGAGGGGCAATCAGCCC.

Of note for this clone: The read comes to an end 3 residues before the CDR3 does, leaving the germline J gene to fill in the end. This rearrangement joins TRBV5-4 to TRBJ2-7; no firm D call. The CDR3 is 12 residues long. Germline-derived CDR1 and CDR2 are SGHNT and YYREEE (reference sequence). The V end lost 4 bases, the J end lost 3 bases, and 8 bases lay between the germline ends. The sequenced CDR3 bases are TGTGCCAGCAGCGGCGGAGTCTACGAG. Protein sequence: CASSGGVYE. The complete CDR3 protein is CASSGGVYEQYF.

Remarks on this clone: The read ends 3 residues shy of where the CDR3 ends; the end is completed using the germline J gene. This chain uses TRBV7-6 with TRBJ2-7, with a possible D match to TRBD2 (5 bases). Germline assignment: CDR1 SGHVS and CDR2 FNYEAQ. V gave up 5 bases and J gave up 3 bases, with 11 bases separating them. CDR3 length: 13 residues. The part of the CDR3 DNA that was read is TGTGCCAGCAGCCTGACTAACCGCTACGAG. It yields the protein CASSLTNRYE. In full, the CDR3 reads CASSLTNRYEQYF.